This T cell receptor beta chain originates from a study of T cell responses to AZD1222 COVID-19 vaccine. Study conclusions and caveats: Sampled repertoires all dated from after the peak T cell response. In the spike-specific TCR repertoire, nearly half reportedly target unmutated variant regions. Donor demographics were predominantly white British with a female majority; clonal diversity may be underestimated.

Produced via immunoSEQ multiplex PCR; TCRdb's table is partial and in-frame only. The sample has under 110,000 clones; 90% are singletons. For this clone: Its antigen is currently unknown.

Recipients boosted at about 4 weeks or about 12 weeks are pooled. CDR3 size: 15 residues. Germline CDR1 is LNHDA and CDR2 is SQIVND (reference sequence). The V gene end was trimmed by 4 bases and the J gene end by 3 bases; junction bases not matched to a gene: 5. V gene TRBV19 combines with J gene TRBJ2-2; 7 bases match TRBD2. This clonotype originated in an adult who received the AZD1222 COVID-19 vaccine. Sample: peripheral blood, taken 28 days after the second AZD1222 dose. CDR3 region: CASSTLAEDTGELFF. The DNA for the CDR3 is TGTGCCAGTAGTACCCTAGCGGAGGACACCGGGGAGCTGTTTTTT.